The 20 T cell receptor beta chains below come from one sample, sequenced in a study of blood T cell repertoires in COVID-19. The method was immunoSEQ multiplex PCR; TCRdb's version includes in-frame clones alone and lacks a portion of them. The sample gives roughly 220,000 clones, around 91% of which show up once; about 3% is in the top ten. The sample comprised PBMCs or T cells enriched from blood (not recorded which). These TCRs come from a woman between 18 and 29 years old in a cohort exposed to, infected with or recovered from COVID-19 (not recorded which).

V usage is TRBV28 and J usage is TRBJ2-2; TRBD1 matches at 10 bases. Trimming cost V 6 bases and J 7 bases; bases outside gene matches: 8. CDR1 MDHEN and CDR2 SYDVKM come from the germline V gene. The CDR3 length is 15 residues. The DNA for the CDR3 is TGTGCCAGCAGCCCGGGACAGGGGTACGGCGGGGAGCTGTTTTTT. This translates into CASSPGQGYGGELFF.

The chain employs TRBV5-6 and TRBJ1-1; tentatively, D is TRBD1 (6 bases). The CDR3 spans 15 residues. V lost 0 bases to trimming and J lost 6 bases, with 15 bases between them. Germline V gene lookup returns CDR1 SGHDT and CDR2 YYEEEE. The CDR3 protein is CASSLGGGSSSEAFF. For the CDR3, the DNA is TGTGCCAGCAGCTTGGGAGGGGGATCTTCCTCTGAAGCTTTCTTT.

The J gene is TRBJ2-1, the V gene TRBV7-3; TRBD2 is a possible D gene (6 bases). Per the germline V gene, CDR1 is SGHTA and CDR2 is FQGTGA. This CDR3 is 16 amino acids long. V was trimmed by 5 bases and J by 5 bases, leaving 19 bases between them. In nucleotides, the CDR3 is TGTGCCAGCAGCCGTACCGGGAGAAGCCCCCACAATGAGCAGTTCTTC. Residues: CASSRTGRSPHNEQFF.

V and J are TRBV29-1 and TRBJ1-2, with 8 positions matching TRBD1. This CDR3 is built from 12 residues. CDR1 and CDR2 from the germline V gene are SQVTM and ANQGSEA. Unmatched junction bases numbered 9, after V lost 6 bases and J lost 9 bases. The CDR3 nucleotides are TGCAGCGTGGGAAGACAGGGGCAAAGCTACACCTTC. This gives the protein CSVGRQGQSYTF.

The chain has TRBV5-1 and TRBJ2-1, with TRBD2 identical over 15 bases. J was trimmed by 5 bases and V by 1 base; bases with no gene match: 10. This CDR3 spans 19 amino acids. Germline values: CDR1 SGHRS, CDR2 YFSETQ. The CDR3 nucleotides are TGCGCCAGCAGCTTGAGAGGACTAGCGGGAGGGCCGGGGAACAATGAGCAGTTCTTC. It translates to CASSLRGLAGGPGNNEQFF.

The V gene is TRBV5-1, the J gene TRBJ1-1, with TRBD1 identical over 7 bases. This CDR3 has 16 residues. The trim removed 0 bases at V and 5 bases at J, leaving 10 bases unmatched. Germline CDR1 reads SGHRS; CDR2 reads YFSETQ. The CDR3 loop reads CASSLDGPGGRTEAFF. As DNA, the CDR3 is TGCGCCAGCAGCTTGGACGGCCCAGGGGGTAGGACTGAAGCTTTCTTT.

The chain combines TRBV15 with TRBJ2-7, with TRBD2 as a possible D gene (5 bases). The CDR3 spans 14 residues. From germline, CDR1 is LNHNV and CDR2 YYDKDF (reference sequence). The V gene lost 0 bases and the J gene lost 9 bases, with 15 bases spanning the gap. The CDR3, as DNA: TGTGCCACCAGCAGAGATTCGGTTTCCCGGGGGCAGTACTTC. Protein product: CATSRDSVSRGQYF. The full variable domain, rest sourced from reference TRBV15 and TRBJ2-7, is DAMVIQNPRYQVTQFGKPVTLSCSQTLNHNVMYWYQQKSSQAPKLLFHYYDKDFNNEADTPDNFQSRRPNTSFCFLDIRSPGLGDTAMYLCATSRDSVSRGQYFGPGTRLTVT.

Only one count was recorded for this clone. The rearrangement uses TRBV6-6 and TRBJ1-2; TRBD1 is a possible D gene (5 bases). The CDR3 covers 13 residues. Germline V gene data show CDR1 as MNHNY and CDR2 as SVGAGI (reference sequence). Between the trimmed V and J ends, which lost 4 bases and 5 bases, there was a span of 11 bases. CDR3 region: CASSWNQGYGYTF. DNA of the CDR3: TGTGCCAGCAGTTGGAACCAGGGATATGGCTACACCTTC.

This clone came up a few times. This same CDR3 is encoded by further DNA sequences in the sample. Here the CDR3 reads CASRLGQGNYGYTF. CDR3 in DNA: TGTGCCAGCAGATTAGGACAGGGGAACTATGGCTACACCTTC. The chain couples TRBV6-5 to TRBJ1-2, with 9 bases lining up with TRBD1. Looked up from germline, CDR1 is MNHEY and CDR2 is SVGAGI. Losses at the gene ends were 6 bases for V and 2 bases for J; bases not matched to a gene: 4. The CDR3 consists of 14 residues.

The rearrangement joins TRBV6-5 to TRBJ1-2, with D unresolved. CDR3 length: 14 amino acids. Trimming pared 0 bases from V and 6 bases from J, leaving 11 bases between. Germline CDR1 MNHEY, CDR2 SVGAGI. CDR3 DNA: TGTGCCAGCAGTTACTCGAGAGCCGGGGATGGCTACACCTTC. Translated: CASSYSRAGDGYTF.

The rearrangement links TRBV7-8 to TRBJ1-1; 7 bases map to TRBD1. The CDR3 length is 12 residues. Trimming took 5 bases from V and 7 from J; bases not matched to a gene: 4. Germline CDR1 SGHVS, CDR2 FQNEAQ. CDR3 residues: CASSDGTVEAFF. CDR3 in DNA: TGTGCCAGCAGCGATGGGACAGTTGAAGCTTTCTTT.

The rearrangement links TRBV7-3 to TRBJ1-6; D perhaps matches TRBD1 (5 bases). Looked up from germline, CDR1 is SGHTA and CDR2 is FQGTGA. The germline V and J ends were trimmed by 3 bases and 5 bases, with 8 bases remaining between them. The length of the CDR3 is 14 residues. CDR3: CASSLGGDNSPLHF. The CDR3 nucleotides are TGTGCCAGCAGCTTGGGGGGTGATAATTCACCCCTCCACTTT.

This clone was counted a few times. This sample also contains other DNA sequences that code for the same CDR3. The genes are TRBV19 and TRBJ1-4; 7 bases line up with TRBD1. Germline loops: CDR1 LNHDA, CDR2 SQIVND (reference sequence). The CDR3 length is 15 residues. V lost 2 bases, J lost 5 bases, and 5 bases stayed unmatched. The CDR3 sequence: CASSIMTGRNEKLFF. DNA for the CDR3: TGTGCCAGTAGTATAATGACAGGGAGGAATGAAAAACTGTTTTTT.

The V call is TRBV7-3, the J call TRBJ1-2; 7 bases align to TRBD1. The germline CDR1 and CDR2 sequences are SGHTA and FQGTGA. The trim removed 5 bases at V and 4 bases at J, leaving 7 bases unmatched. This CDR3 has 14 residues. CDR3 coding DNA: TGTGCCAGCAGCAATCGGGACAGAGTCTATGGCTACACCTTC. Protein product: CASSNRDRVYGYTF.

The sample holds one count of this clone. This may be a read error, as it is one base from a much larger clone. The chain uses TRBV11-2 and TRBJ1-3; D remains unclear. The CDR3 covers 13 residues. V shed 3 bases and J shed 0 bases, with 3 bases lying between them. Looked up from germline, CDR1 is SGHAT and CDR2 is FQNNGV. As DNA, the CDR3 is TGTGCCAGCAGCTTCGGCTCTGGAAACACCATATATTTT. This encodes CASSFGSGNTIYF.

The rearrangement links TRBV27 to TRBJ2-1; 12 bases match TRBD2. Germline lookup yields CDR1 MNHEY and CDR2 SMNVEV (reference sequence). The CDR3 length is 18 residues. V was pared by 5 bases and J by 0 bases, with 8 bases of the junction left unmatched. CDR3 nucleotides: TGTGCCAGCAGTACACGGACTAGCGGGGTTGCCTCCTACAATGAGCAGTTCTTC. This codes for CASSTRTSGVASYNEQFF.

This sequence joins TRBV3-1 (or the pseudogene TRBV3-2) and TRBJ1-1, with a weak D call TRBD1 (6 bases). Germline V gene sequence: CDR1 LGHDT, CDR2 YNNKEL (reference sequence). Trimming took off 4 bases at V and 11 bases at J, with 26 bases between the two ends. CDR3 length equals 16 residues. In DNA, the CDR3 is TGTGCCAGCAGCCTTGGGGGGGGGCGAACTCACACGCTGGCTTTCTTT. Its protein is CASSLGGGRTHTLAFF.

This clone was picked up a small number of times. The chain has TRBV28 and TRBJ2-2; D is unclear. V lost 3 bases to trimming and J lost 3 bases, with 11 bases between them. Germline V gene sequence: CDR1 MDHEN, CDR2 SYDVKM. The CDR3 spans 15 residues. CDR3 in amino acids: CASSFLTRDTGELFF. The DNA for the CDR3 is TGTGCCAGCAGTTTTCTGACCCGGGACACCGGGGAGCTGTTTTTT.

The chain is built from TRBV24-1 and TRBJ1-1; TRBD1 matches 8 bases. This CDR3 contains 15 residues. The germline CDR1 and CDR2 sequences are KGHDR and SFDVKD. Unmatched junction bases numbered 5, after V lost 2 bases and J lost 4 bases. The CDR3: CATSDSTGGLTEAFF. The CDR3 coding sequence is TGTGCCACCAGTGATTCAACAGGGGGACTCACTGAAGCTTTCTTT.

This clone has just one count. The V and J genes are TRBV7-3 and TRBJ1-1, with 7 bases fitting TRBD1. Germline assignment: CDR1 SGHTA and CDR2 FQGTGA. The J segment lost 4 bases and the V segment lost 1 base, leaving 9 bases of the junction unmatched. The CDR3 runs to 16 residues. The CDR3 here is CASSLNLKGAVTEAFF. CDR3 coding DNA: TGTGCCAGCAGCTTAAACCTTAAGGGGGCCGTCACTGAAGCTTTCTTT.